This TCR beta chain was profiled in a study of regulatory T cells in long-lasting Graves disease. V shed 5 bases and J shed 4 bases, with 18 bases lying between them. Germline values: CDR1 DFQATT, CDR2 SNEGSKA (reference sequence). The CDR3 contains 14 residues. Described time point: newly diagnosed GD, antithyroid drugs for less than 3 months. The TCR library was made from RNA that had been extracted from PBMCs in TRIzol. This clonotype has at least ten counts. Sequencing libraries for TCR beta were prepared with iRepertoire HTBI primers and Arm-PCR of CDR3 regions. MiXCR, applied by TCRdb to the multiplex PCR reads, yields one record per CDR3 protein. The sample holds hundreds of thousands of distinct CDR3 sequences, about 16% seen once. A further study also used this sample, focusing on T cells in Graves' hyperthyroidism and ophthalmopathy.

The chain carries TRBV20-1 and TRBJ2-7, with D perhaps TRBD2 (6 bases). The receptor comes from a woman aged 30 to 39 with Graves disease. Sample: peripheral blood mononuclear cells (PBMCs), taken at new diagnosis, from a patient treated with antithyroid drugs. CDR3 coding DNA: TGCAGTGCTGAACCACGGGAGCCGACGTACGAGCAGTACTTC. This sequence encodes CSAEPREPTYEQYF.